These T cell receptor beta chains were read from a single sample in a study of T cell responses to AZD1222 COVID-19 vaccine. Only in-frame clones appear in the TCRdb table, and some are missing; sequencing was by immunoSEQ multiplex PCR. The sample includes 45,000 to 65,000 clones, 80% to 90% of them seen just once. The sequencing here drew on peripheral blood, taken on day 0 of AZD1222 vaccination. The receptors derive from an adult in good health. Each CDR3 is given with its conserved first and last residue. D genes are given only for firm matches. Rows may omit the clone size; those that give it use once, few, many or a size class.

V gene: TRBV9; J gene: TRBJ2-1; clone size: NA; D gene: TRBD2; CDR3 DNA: TGTGCCAGCAGCCCGCGGGGACTAGCGGGGGATGAGCAGTTCTTC; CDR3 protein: CASSPRGLAGDEQFF
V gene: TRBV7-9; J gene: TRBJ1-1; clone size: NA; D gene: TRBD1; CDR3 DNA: TGTGCCAGCAGCTCCGACAGGGCCTCCAAGGGTGAAGCTTTCTTT; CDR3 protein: CASSSDRASKGEAFF
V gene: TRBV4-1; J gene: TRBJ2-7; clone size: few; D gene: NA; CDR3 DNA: TGCGCCAGCAGCCAAGCGGCGGGGCTACCTGGGGACGAGCAGTACTTC; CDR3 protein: CASSQAAGLPGDEQYF
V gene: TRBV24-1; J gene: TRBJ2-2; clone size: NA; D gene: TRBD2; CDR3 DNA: TGTGCCACCAGTGATCGCGGGAGAGGTATAGGCACCGGGGAGCTGTTTTTT; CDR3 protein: CATSDRGRGIGTGELFF
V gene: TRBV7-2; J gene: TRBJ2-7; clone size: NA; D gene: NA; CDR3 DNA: TGTGCCAGCAGCCCAAAGACTGTACTCTACGAGCAGTACTTC; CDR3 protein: CASSPKTVLYEQYF
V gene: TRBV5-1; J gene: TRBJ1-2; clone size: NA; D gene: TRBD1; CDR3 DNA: TGCGCCAGCAGCTTGGCACAGGGGAGGACGGATGGCTACACCTTC; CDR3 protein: CASSLAQGRTDGYTF
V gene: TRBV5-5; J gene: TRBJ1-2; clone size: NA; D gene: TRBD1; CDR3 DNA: TGTGCCAGCAGCTACGGGACAGGGAATTTCTATGGCTACACCTTC; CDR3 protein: CASSYGTGNFYGYTF
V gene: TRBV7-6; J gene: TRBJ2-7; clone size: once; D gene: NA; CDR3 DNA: TGTGCCAGCAGCCCACTGCACGGGGGGCAGGGCTACGAGCAGTACTTC; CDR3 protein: CASSPLHGGQGYEQYF
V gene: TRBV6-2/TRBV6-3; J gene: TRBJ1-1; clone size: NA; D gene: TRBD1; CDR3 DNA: TGTGCCAGCAGTTACAGGGGGCGCCTCCTGAACACTGAAGCTTTCTTT; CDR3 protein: CASSYRGRLLNTEAFF
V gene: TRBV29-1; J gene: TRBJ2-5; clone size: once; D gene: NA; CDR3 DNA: TGCAGCGTTCAGGGTCTGCGGGAGACCCAGTACTTC; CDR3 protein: CSVQGLRETQYF
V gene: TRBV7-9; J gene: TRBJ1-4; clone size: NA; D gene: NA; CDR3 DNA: TGTGCCAGCAGCCATCGACGGCCTAGCACTAATGAAAAACTGTTTTTT; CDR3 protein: CASSHRRPSTNEKLFF
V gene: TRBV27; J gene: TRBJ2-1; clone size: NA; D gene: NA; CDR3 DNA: TGTGCCAGCAGCCCTAAAGTAGGACAGCTACTCTACAATGAGCAGTTCTTC; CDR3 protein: CASSPKVGQLLYNEQFF
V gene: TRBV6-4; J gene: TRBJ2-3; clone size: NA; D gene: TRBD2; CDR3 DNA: TGTGCCAGCAGTGCGACTAGCGGGAGGCGCACAGATACGCAGTATTTT; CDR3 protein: CASSATSGRRTDTQYF
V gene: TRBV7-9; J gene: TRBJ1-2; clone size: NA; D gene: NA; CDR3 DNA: TGTGCCAGCAGCTCGGGGATTCCAGTTGTCTATGGCTACACCTTC; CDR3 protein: CASSSGIPVVYGYTF
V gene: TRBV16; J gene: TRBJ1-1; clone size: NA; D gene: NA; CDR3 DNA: TGTGCCAGCAGCCCCTGGATGAACACTGAAGCTTTCTTT; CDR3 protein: CASSPWMNTEAFF
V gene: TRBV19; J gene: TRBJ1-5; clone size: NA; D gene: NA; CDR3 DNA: TGTGCCACGACGGCACGTGGGGGCAATCAGCCCCAGCATTTT; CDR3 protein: CATTARGGNQPQHF
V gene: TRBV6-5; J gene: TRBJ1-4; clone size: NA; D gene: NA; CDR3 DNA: TGTGCCAGCAGTCCCCGGACAGATGGAGAAAAACTGTTTTTT; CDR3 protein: CASSPRTDGEKLFF
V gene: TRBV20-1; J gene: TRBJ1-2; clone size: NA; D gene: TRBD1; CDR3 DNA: TGCAGTGCTAGTCCCCGGGACAGGGCCCGTGGCTACACCTTC; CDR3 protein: CSASPRDRARGYTF
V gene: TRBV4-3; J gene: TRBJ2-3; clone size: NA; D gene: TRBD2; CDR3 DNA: TGCGCCAGCAGCCAAGGGGACGGCGGGAGAGATACGCAGTATTTT; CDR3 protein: CASSQGDGGRDTQYF
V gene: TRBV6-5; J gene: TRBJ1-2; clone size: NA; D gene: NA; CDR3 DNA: TGTGCCAGCCTCTCCTCCAGGGGCGGGTATGGCTACACCTTC; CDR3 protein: CASLSSRGGYGYTF